This TCR beta chain was observed in a study of identical twins. General observations from the study: Clonotypes of the beta chain that were abundant in cord blood carried fewer insertions (memory repertoires showed none).

To note about this clonotype: The target antigen is unknown.

TCRdb reprocessed the 5' RACE reads with MiXCR, giving one entry per CDR3 protein. The table records approximately 470,000 distinct CDR3 sequences, about 14% of them present only once. The CDR3 is 15 amino acids. CDR1 is KGHSH, CDR2 LQKENI, per germline. Trimming left V 1 base short and J 5 bases short, with 12 bases between. Separately, the same data were catalogued under a study of yellow fever vaccine responses in identical twins. Per that study: Twins reportedly mounted vaccine T cell responses that seemed partly convergent, partly personalized.

Sequenced material: CD4+ T cells sorted from blood. This chain links TRBV18 with TRBJ2-1, with D perhaps given as TRBD1 or TRBD2 (5 bases each). The clonotype originates from a woman younger than 30 in good health. The CDR3 loop reads CASSPRPGPDNEQFF. CDR3 nucleotides: TGTGCCAGCTCACCACGCCCGGGACCCGACAATGAGCAGTTCTTC.